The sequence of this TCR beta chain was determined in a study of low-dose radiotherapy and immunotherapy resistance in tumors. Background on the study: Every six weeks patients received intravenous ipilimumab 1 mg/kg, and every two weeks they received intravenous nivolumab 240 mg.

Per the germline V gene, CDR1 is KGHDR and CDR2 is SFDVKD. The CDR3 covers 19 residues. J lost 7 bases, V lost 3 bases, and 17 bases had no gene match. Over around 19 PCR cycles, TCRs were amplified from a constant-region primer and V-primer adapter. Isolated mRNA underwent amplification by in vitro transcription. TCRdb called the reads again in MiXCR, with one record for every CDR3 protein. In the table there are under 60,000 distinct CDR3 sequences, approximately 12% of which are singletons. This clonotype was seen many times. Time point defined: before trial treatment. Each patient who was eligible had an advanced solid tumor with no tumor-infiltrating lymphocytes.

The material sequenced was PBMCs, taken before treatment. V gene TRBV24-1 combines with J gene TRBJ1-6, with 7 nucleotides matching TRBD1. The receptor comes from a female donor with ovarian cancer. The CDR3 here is CATSDPLSPGTDRNSPLHF. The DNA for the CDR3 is TGTGCCACCAGTGATCCGCTTTCCCCCGGGACAGACCGCAATTCACCCCTCCACTTT.